The clone carrying this T cell receptor (beta chain) showed up just a few times. What it binds is not known. Expressed TCRB transcripts were sequenced because the entire RNA isolate underwent reverse transcription. TCRdb's copy holds only in-frame clones and misses some; the assay was immunoSEQ multiplex PCR. The sample yields roughly 250,000 clones, 9.6% seen once. The sample belongs to a study of beta chain features in type 1 diabetes. The study, taken as a whole, reports: Type 1 diabetes patients had VDJ junctions that carried fewer insertions and more deletions.

The CDR3 loop spans 19 amino acids. Germline V CDR1 and CDR2: ENHRY, SYGVKD. The J segment lost 1 base and the V segment lost 6 bases, leaving 12 bases of the junction unmatched. The receptor was isolated from a woman younger than 35 in good health. What was sequenced was naive CD4+ T cells from blood. The V gene is TRBV10-3, the J gene TRBJ2-1, with 13 bases identical to TRBD2. The CDR3 region is CAIRPNTPTSGRSYNEQFF. DNA of the CDR3: TGTGCCATCAGACCGAACACCCCGACTAGCGGGAGGTCCTACAATGAGCAGTTCTTC.